The next 29 T cell receptor beta chains were all read from a single sample in a study of Tregs in tolerant kidney transplant recipients. The data were produced by immunoSEQ multiplex PCR, yet TCRdb's version contains in-frame clones alone and is incomplete. The table includes 100,000 to 120,000 clones, 85% to 90% detected once. This specimen consisted of CD4+ T cells from blood, obtained before the transplant. These receptors all stem from a human donor who received a combined kidney and bone marrow transplant.

The rearrangement uses TRBV19 and TRBJ2-1, with 8 nucleotides matching TRBD2. V gave up 6 bases and J gave up 3 bases; unmatched junction bases: 7. Germline loops: CDR1 LNHDA, CDR2 SQIVND (reference sequence). The length of the CDR3 is 15 residues. CDR3 DNA: TGTGCCAGTAGCGTGTCACTAGCGGTCTACAATGAGCAGTTCTTC. It translates to CASSVSLAVYNEQFF.

This chain uses TRBV5-1 with TRBJ1-3; D may be TRBD1 (5 bases). Germline CDR1 reads SGHRS; CDR2 reads YFSETQ. The length of the CDR3 is 15 residues. Deletions cut 2 bases from V and 1 base from J, with 10 bases between. The CDR3 nucleotides read TGCGCCAGCAGCTTAGATAGGGGATCTGGAAACACCATATATTTT. It translates to CASSLDRGSGNTIYF.

This clone was seen once. The chain employs TRBV20-1 and TRBJ1-1; tentative D call: TRBD1 (5 bases). From germline, CDR1 is DFQATT and CDR2 SNEGSKA (reference sequence). The V and J ends lost 6 bases and 8 bases respectively, with 13 bases between them. This CDR3 is 11 amino acids long. CDR3 DNA sequence: TGCAGTGCGCAGGGCGAGAGGGAAGCTTTCTTT. Protein: CSAQGEREAFF.

This sequence joins TRBV6-6 and TRBJ2-7; 9 positions agree with TRBD1. J was trimmed by 3 bases and V by 5 bases; bases with no gene match: 5. The CDR3 runs to 14 residues. Germline V gives CDR1 MNHNY, CDR2 SVGAGI (reference sequence). This CDR3 is CASSPRTGVYEQYF. CDR3 in DNA: TGTGCCAGCAGTCCAAGGACAGGGGTCTACGAGCAGTACTTC.

The chain joins TRBV11-2 to TRBJ1-4; maybe TRBD1 (6 bases). CDR1 SGHAT and CDR2 FQNNGV come from the germline V gene. The CDR3 is 14 amino acids. V was cut by 6 bases and J by 3 bases, with 11 bases left in between. CDR3 coding DNA: TGTGCCAGCAGACAGGGCTGGGCTAATGAAAAACTGTTTTTT. Its protein product is CASRQGWANEKLFF.

This chain links TRBV28 with TRBJ1-1; the D is unclear. Germline values: CDR1 MDHEN, CDR2 SYDVKM. The V and J ends lost 7 bases and 6 bases respectively, with 21 bases between them. This CDR3 is 15 amino acids long. The chain's CDR3 is CASTNPAREPAEAFF. The DNA of the CDR3 is TGTGCCAGCACCAACCCAGCCCGGGAGCCCGCTGAAGCTTTCTTT.

The chain employs TRBV2 and TRBJ1-2; 8 positions match TRBD1. The germline gives CDR1 SNHLY, CDR2 FYNNEI. With V trimmed by 6 bases and J by 13 bases, 10 bases remained unmatched. CDR3 length: 12 residues. The CDR3 reads CASSPTGEAATF. As DNA, the CDR3 is TGTGCCAGCAGCCCGACAGGGGAAGCGGCCACCTTC. The whole variable domain, filled in from reference TRBV2 and TRBJ1-2, reads EPEVTQTPSHQVTQMGQEVILRCVPISNHLYFYWYRQILGQKVEFLVSFYNNEISEKSEIFDDQFSVERPDGSNFTLKIRSTKLEDSAMYFCASSPTGEAATFGSGTRLTVV.

A few counts support this clone. The chain joins TRBV27 to TRBJ1-6; maybe TRBD1 (5 bases). Per the germline V gene, CDR1 is MNHEY and CDR2 is SMNVEV (reference sequence). Trimming left V 2 bases short and J 11 bases short, with 10 bases between. CDR3 length equals 13 residues. CDR3 in amino acids: CASSLQGRTPLHF. In nucleotides, the CDR3 is TGTGCCAGCAGTTTACAGGGTAGAACACCCCTCCACTTT.

V usage is TRBV6-5 and J usage is TRBJ2-4; TRBD2 aligns across 14 bases. The trim removed 6 bases at V and 9 bases at J, leaving 4 bases unmatched. Germline V CDR1 and CDR2: MNHEY, SVGAGI. The CDR3 has 14 residues. The CDR3 nucleotides are TGTGCCAGCAGAGGACTAGCGGGGGGTCGCATTCAGTACTTC. It translates to CASRGLAGGRIQYF.

The chain couples TRBV5-1 to TRBJ1-2, with 8 bases aligning to TRBD1. Germline V CDR1 and CDR2: SGHRS, YFSETQ. The V segment lost 0 bases and the J segment 4 bases; nucleotides outside the gene matches: 5. This CDR3 contains 15 residues. The CDR3: CASSLETGESYGYTF. CDR3 in DNA: TGCGCCAGCAGCTTGGAGACAGGGGAAAGCTATGGCTACACCTTC.

The rearrangement joins TRBV5-1 to TRBJ2-7, with TRBD2 matching over 9 bases. This CDR3 region has 15 residues. Germline lookup yields CDR1 SGHRS and CDR2 YFSETQ. The V segment lost 4 bases and the J segment 4 bases; nucleotides outside the gene matches: 9. CDR3 amino acids: CASSPTGGGAYEQYF. Here the CDR3 DNA reads TGCGCCAGCAGCCCCACCGGCGGGGGGGCGTACGAGCAGTACTTC.

The V call is TRBV5-1, the J call TRBJ2-1; TRBD2 agrees at 14 bases. The CDR3 runs 17 residues. From germline, CDR1 is SGHRS and CDR2 YFSETQ. Unmatched junction bases numbered 4, after V lost 4 bases and J lost 1 base. The CDR3 loop reads CASSARTSGGSYNEQFF. Written as DNA, the CDR3 is TGCGCCAGCAGCGCCCGGACTAGCGGGGGGTCCTACAATGAGCAGTTCTTC.

The V and J genes are TRBV19 and TRBJ1-2; TRBD1 matches 7 bases. Germline CDR1 LNHDA, CDR2 SQIVND (reference sequence). V dropped 2 bases and J dropped 6; count of bases not matched to a gene: 6. CDR3 length: 14 amino acids. The CDR3 sequence is CASSIRDSLDGYTF. DNA for the CDR3: TGTGCCAGTAGTATACGGGACAGTCTAGATGGCTACACCTTC.

The chain recombines TRBV15 with TRBJ2-7; 8 nucleotides match TRBD1. With 5 bases clipped from V and 4 bases from J, the junction kept 10 bases outside the gene matches. The CDR3 totals 15 residues. The germline CDR1 and CDR2 sequences are LNHNV and YYDKDF (reference sequence). DNA of the CDR3: TGTGCCACCAGCCCTCTGGGACAGGTGTATTACGAGCAGTACTTC. Amino acid sequence: CATSPLGQVYYEQYF.

The rearrangement links TRBV18 to TRBJ2-7, with 7 positions matching TRBD2. Trimming removed 3 bases from V and 6 bases from J; junction bases left unmatched: 5. The germline V gene has CDR1 KGHSH and CDR2 LQKENI. The CDR3 spans 13 residues. CDR3 coding DNA: TGTGCCAGCTCACCCGGGGGGTATCCCGAGCAGTACTTC. It codes for CASSPGGYPEQYF.

This clone has just a few counts. This sequence joins TRBV16 and TRBJ2-2, with 7 bases that match TRBD1. V dropped 0 bases and J dropped 4; count of bases not matched to a gene: 5. Germline V gives CDR1 KGHSY, CDR2 FQNENV. There are 16 residues in the CDR3. The CDR3 region has the DNA TGTGCCAGCAGCCAATCGACAGGGTGGAGCACCGGGGAGCTGTTTTTT. It specifies CASSQSTGWSTGELFF.

The gene calls are TRBV29-1 and TRBJ2-1, with D perhaps TRBD1 (5 bases). The CDR3 is 12 amino acids. CDR1 is SQVTM and CDR2 is ANQGSEA in the germline V gene. V lost 5 bases and J lost 6, with 11 bases in between. The CDR3 sequence: CSVKTDINEQFF. The CDR3 DNA follows: TGCAGCGTTAAGACGGACATCAATGAGCAGTTCTTC.

The chain uses TRBV29-1 and TRBJ2-1; TRBD2 might be the D (7 bases). Germline V gene data show CDR1 as SQVTM and CDR2 as ANQGSEA. The CDR3 covers 15 residues. V was trimmed by 6 bases and J by 5 bases, leaving 20 bases between them. The CDR3, as DNA: TGCAGCGTGCCGCGGGGGCTGCTGGGCCACAATGAGCAGTTCTTC. Encoded protein: CSVPRGLLGHNEQFF.

The chain is built from TRBV5-6 and TRBJ1-2, with a weak D call TRBD1 (6 bases). The CDR3 extends over 15 amino acids. The V and J ends lost 2 bases and 0 bases respectively, with 11 bases between them. CDR1 is SGHDT, CDR2 YYEEEE, per germline. The CDR3 sequence: CASSLGQKANYGYTF. As DNA, the CDR3 is TGTGCCAGCAGCTTAGGACAGAAAGCTAACTATGGCTACACCTTC. Supplemented by reference TRBV5-6 and TRBJ1-2, the full variable domain reads DAGVTQSPTHLIKTRGQQVTLRCSPKSGHDTVSWYQQALGQGPQFIFQYYEEEERQRGNFPDRFSGHQFPNYSSELNVNALLLGDSALYLCASSLGQKANYGYTFGSGTRLTVV.

The rearrangement uses TRBV19 and TRBJ1-5; D unresolved. The germline V gene encodes CDR1 LNHDA and CDR2 SQIVND (reference sequence). The V end lost 2 bases, the J end lost 2 bases, and 10 bases lay between the germline ends. This CDR3 has 15 residues. The CDR3 DNA is TGTGCCAGTAGTATATTAGCGGGTGGCAATCAGCCCCAGCATTTT. Protein sequence: CASSILAGGNQPQHF.

The chain is built from TRBV5-4 and TRBJ2-3; 7 nucleotides agree with TRBD2. V shed 4 bases, J shed 6 bases, and the junction held 11 bases outside the gene matches. This CDR3 comprises 15 residues. Germline lookup yields CDR1 SGHNT and CDR2 YYREEE (reference sequence). Here the CDR3 DNA reads TGTGCCAGCAGCACCTCCGAGACTAGCAAGGATACGCAGTATTTT. Amino acid sequence: CASSTSETSKDTQYF.

The chain combines TRBV6-5 with TRBJ1-1, with a tentative D call TRBD1 (6 bases). The CDR3 totals 15 residues. V dropped 2 bases and J dropped 4 bases, with 14 bases sitting between them. CDR1 is MNHEY, CDR2 SVGAGI, per germline. The chain's CDR3 is CASSYGTSTVTEAFF. CDR3 in DNA: TGTGCCAGCAGTTACGGGACATCGACGGTCACTGAAGCTTTCTTT.

The chain uses TRBV6-5 and TRBJ2-7; weak D call: TRBD1 (6 bases). The V and J ends lost 1 base and 2 bases respectively, with 9 bases between them. Germline V lookup: CDR1 MNHEY, CDR2 SVGAGI. The length of the CDR3 is 14 residues. The CDR3 spells CASSYLQGPYEQYF. In nucleotides, the CDR3 is TGTGCCAGCAGTTACTTACAGGGCCCCTACGAGCAGTACTTC.

This chain links TRBV7-2 with TRBJ2-3; the match to TRBD2 covers 7 bases. The CDR3 totals 15 residues. V was clipped by 2 bases and J by 2 bases; unmatched bases: 4. Looked up from germline, CDR1 is SGHTA and CDR2 is FQGNSA. Here the CDR3 DNA reads TGTGCCAGCAGCTTATATCTAGCGGACACAGATACGCAGTATTTT. It translates to CASSLYLADTDTQYF.

This clone was counted only a few times. This chain links TRBV5-4 with TRBJ1-4, with D perhaps TRBD1 (5 bases). Between the trimmed V and J ends, which lost 2 bases and 8 bases, there was a span of 16 bases. Germline assignment: CDR1 SGHNT and CDR2 YYREEE (reference sequence). The CDR3 extends over 15 amino acids. The CDR3 region has the DNA TGTGCCAGCAGCTTCGGGGGGAAAAGTAGGGAAAAACTGTTTTTT. It codes for CASSFGGKSREKLFF.

The table lists this clone with a count of one. The CDR3 DNA follows: TGTGCCAGCAGCTATAGGACAGGGTACGAGCAGTACTTC. Translation: CASSYRTGYEQYF. The chain employs TRBV11-3 and TRBJ2-7; 8 nucleotides line up with TRBD1. The trim removed 4 bases at V and 4 bases at J, leaving 3 bases unmatched. Germline V lookup: CDR1 SGHNT, CDR2 YENEEA. This CDR3 comprises 13 residues.

The genes are TRBV7-8 and TRBJ2-3; the D gene is possibly TRBD2 (5 bases). The CDR3 runs 15 residues. V gave up 7 bases and J gave up 0 bases, with 14 bases separating them. CDR1 SGHVS and CDR2 FQNEAQ come from the germline V gene. The CDR3 DNA reads as TGTGCCAGCACCCCAGAGAGGGCCAGCACAGATACGCAGTATTTT. Translating gives CASTPERASTDTQYF.

This chain connects TRBV19 to TRBJ1-2, with a possible D match to TRBD1 (5 bases). V dropped 7 bases and J dropped 4 bases, with 10 bases sitting between them. CDR3 length: 12 amino acids. Germline values: CDR1 LNHDA, CDR2 SQIVND (reference sequence). The CDR3 sequence: CASKEGTYGYTF. The DNA for the CDR3 is TGTGCCAGTAAGGAGGGGACCTATGGCTACACCTTC. Filled out from reference TRBV19 and TRBJ1-2, the complete variable domain reads DGGITQSPKYLFRKEGQNVTLSCEQNLNHDAMYWYRQDPGQGLRLIYYSQIVNDFQKGDIAEGYSVSREKKESFPLTVTSAQKNPTAFYLCASKEGTYGYTFGSGTRLTVV.

This chain connects TRBV11-2 to TRBJ2-7; 7 nucleotides line up with TRBD2. The CDR3 totals 13 residues. CDR1 is SGHAT, CDR2 FQNNGV, per germline. The ends lost 3 bases at V and 1 base at J; junction bases unmatched: 0. CDR3 residues: CASSLGGSYEQYF. The CDR3 DNA reads as TGTGCCAGCAGCTTGGGGGGGTCCTACGAGCAGTACTTC.